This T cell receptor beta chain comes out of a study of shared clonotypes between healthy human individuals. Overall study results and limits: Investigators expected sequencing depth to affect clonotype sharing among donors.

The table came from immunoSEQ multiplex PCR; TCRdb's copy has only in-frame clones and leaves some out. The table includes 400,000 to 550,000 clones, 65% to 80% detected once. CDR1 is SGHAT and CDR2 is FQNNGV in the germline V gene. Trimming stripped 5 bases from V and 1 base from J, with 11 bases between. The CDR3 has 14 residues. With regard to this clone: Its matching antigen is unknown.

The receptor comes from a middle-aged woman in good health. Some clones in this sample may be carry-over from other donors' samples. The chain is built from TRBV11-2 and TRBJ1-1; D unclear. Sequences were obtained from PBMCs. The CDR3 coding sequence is TGTGCCAGCAGCCAAGGTATGGCGAACACTGAAGCTTTCTTT. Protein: CASSQGMANTEAFF.